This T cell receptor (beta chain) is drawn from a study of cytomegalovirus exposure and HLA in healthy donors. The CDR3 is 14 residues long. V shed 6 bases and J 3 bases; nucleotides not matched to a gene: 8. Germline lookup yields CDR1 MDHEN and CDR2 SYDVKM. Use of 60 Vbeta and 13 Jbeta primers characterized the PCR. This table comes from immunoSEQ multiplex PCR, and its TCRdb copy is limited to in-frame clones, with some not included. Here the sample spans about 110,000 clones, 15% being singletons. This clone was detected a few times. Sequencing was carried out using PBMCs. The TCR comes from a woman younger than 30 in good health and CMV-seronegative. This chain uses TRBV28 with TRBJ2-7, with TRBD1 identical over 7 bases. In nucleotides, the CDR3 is TGTGCCAGCAGGAACCCGGGACAGAACTACGAGCAGTACTTC. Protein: CASRNPGQNYEQYF.